The 10 T cell receptor beta chains below were found in one sample sequenced in a study of blood T cell repertoires in COVID-19 (dated by TCRdb to the early 2020s). Library preparation was by the immunoSEQ multiplex PCR assay. TCRdb limited this immuneACCESS table to in-frame rearrangements with V and J called. A share of clones is missing; checked studies link under half to unresolved V genes, and the rest is unexplained. Here the sample has more than 45,000 clones; approximately 82% occur a single time. Together, the top ten hold 14% to 15% of the sample. The specimen sequenced was peripheral blood. These receptors all come from a human donor in a cohort sampled during active COVID-19.

The chain uses TRBV5-5 and TRBJ2-3; possibly TRBD2 for D (6 bases). Trimming took 0 bases from V and 2 from J, leaving 16 bases between them. The CDR3 has 17 amino acids. Germline V gene sequence: CDR1 SGHKS, CDR2 YYEKEE (reference sequence). DNA of the CDR3: TGTGCCAGCAGCTTGGCCGGGGTAGCGGTTCTCACAGATACGCAGTATTTT. This codes for CASSLAGVAVLTDTQYF. Full variable domain (missing parts from reference TRBV5-5 and TRBJ2-3): DAGVTQSPTHLIKTRGQQVTLRCSPISGHKSVSWYQQVLGQGPQFIFQYYEKEERGRGNFPDRFSARQFPNYSSELNVNALLLGDSALYLCASSLAGVAVLTDTQYFGPGTRLTVL.

V and J are TRBV6-2 or TRBV6-3 and TRBJ2-7; weak D call: TRBD2 (5 bases). Germline CDR1 and CDR2: MNHEY and SVGEGT. This CDR3 is 15 amino acids long. Trimming took off 6 bases at V and 3 bases at J, with 18 bases between the two ends. CDR3 nucleotides: TGTGCCAGCAGCCATAGTGAACAGCGGTACTACGAGCAGTACTTC. Translation gives CASSHSEQRYYEQYF.

The J gene is TRBJ1-1, the V gene TRBV2; TRBD1 is a possible D gene (6 bases). CDR1 and CDR2 from the germline V gene are SNHLY and FYNNEI. The V gene lost 6 bases and the J gene lost 7 bases, with 15 bases spanning the gap. The CDR3 covers 13 residues. The CDR3 DNA is TGTGCCAGCAGGCGAAGGGAGGGGGGTGAAGCTTTCTTT. Its translation is CASRRREGGEAFF.

The chain uses TRBV7-9 and TRBJ2-1; TRBD2 agrees at 12 bases. Losses at the gene ends were 6 bases for V and 4 bases for J; bases not matched to a gene: 4. The CDR3 has 15 residues. Germline CDR1 and CDR2: SEHNR and FQNEAQ (reference sequence). The CDR3 DNA follows: TGTGCCAGCAGTAGCGGGACTAGCGGGTACAATGAGCAGTTCTTC. It yields the protein CASSSGTSGYNEQFF.

This chain links TRBV10-3 with TRBJ2-3, with a tentative D call TRBD2 (5 bases). The V and J ends lost 6 bases and 2 bases respectively, with 15 bases between them. Germline V lookup: CDR1 ENHRY, CDR2 SYGVKD. This CDR3 has 15 residues. CDR3 nucleotide sequence: TGTGCCATCAGCTCCCGGGGTAGTTACACAGATACGCAGTATTTT. Translation gives CAISSRGSYTDTQYF.

J is TRBJ1-5 and V is TRBV15; D perhaps matches TRBD1 (5 bases). The CDR3 consists of 14 residues. Germline assignment: CDR1 LNHNV and CDR2 YYDKDF (reference sequence). The V end lost 9 bases, the J end lost 2 bases, and 14 bases lay between the germline ends. The CDR3: CATHSGGGNQPQHF. The CDR3 DNA sequence: TGTGCCACACATTCGGGGGGAGGCAATCAGCCCCAGCATTTT. Filled out from reference TRBV15 and TRBJ1-5, the complete variable domain reads DAMVIQNPRYQVTQFGKPVTLSCSQTLNHNVMYWYQQKSSQAPKLLFHYYDKDFNNEADTPDNFQSRRPNTSFCFLDIRSPGLGDTAMYLCATHSGGGNQPQHFGDGTRLSIL.

V usage is TRBV6-6 and J usage is TRBJ1-6, with 7 bases fitting TRBD1. The CDR3 totals 14 residues. J was trimmed by 7 bases and V by 10 bases; bases with no gene match: 10. Germline CDR1 and CDR2: MNHNY and SVGAGI (reference sequence). For the CDR3, the DNA is TGTGCCACCCGCGGTACAGGGGTCAATTCACCCCTCCACTTT. It codes for CATRGTGVNSPLHF.

This chain connects TRBV7-3 to TRBJ2-1; a possible D gene is TRBD2 (5 bases). This CDR3 is built from 13 residues. Germline CDR1 and CDR2: SGHTA and FQGTGA. V lost 5 bases to trimming and J lost 7 bases, with 12 bases between them. Here the CDR3 reads CASSNTPGNEQFF. CDR3 sequence (DNA): TGTGCCAGCAGCAATACCCCGGGGAATGAGCAGTTCTTC.

This clone has just a few counts. The chain joins TRBV7-2 to TRBJ2-5; the D is unclear. There are 12 residues in the CDR3. CDR1 and CDR2 (germline): SGHTA, FQGNSA. V shed 3 bases and J shed 5 bases, with 7 bases lying between them. CDR3 sequence (DNA): TGTGCCAGCAGCTTTGTCCCTGAGACCCAGTACTTC. It encodes CASSFVPETQYF.

This chain connects TRBV2 to TRBJ1-2; a weak D match, TRBD1 (5 bases). The CDR3 consists of 13 residues. The V end lost 1 base, the J end lost 8 bases, and 11 bases lay between the germline ends. Germline V gene lookup returns CDR1 SNHLY and CDR2 FYNNEI. CDR3 loop: CASSEGIGVGYTF. The DNA of the CDR3 is TGTGCCAGCAGTGAAGGGATAGGGGTGGGCTACACCTTC.